This section outlines one T cell receptor beta chain sequence together with its context. TCRdb keeps only in-frame clones here, not all; method: immunoSEQ multiplex PCR. The data contain tens of thousands of clones, about nine tenths of them singletons. With V trimmed by 1 base and J by 4 bases, 5 bases remained unmatched. The CDR3 extends over 15 amino acids. Looked up from germline, CDR1 is MGHRA and CDR2 is YSYEKL. These data come from a study of OX40 agonist ivuxolimab in advanced cancers. J is TRBJ2-7 and V is TRBV4-1; 9 nucleotides line up with TRBD1. The TCR comes from an adult with an advanced solid tumor such as melanoma, head and neck, liver or kidney cancer. The sequenced sample was CD4+ or CD8+ T cells sorted from blood, obtained in a trial of the OX40 agonist ivuxolimab. CDR3 sequence (DNA): TGCGCCAGCAGCCAAGTGGGACAGGGCGAATACGAGCAGTACTTC. Translating gives CASSQVGQGEYEQYF.